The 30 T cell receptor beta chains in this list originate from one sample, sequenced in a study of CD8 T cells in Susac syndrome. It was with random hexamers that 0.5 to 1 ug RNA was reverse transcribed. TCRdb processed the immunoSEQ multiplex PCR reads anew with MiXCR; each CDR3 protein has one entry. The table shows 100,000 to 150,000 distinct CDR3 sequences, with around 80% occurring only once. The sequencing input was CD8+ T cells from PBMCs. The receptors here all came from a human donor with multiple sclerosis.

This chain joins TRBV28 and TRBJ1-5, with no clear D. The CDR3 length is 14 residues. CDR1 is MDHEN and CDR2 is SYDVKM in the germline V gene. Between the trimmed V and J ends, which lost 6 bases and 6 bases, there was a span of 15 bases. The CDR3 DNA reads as TGTGCCAGCAGGGCCCTTTCGGGGATTCAGCCCCAGCATTTT. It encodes CASRALSGIQPQHF. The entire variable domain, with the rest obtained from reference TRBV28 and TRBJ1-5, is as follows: DVKVTQSSRYLVKRTGEKVFLECVQDMDHENMFWYRQDPGLGLRLIYFSYDVKMKEKGDIPEGYSVSREKKERFSLILESASTNQTSMYLCASRALSGIQPQHFGDGTRLSIL.

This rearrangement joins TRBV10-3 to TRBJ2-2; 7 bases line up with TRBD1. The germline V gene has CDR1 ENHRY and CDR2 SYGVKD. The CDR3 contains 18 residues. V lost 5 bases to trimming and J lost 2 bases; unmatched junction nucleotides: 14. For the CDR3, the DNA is TGTGCCATCAGTTCCTGGGACAGCGCAATTAAAAACACCGGGGAGCTGTTTTTT. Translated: CAISSWDSAIKNTGELFF.

CDR3 DNA sequence: TGTGCCAGCAGCAGGGGGACAGAAAACTATGGCTACACCTTC. Its protein is CASSRGTENYGYTF. J is TRBJ1-2 and V is TRBV11-1, with 7 bases that match TRBD1. The CDR3 loop spans 14 amino acids. Germline V lookup: CDR1 SGHAT, CDR2 FQDESV (reference sequence). V trimming: 5 bases; J trimming: 2 bases; junction bases outside the gene matches: 5. The full variable domain, completed using reference TRBV11-1 and TRBJ1-2, is EAEVAQSPRYKITEKSQAVAFWCDPISGHATLYWYRQILGQGPELLVQFQDESVVDDSQLPKDRFSAERLKGVDSTLKIQPAELGDSAMYLCASSRGTENYGYTFGSGTRLTVV.

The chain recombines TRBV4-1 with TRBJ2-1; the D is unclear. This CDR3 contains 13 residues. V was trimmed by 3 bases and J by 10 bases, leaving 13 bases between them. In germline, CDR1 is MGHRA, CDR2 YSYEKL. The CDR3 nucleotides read TGCGCCAGCAGCCAGCCTGGGTGGTACGAGCAGTTCTTC. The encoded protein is CASSQPGWYEQFF.

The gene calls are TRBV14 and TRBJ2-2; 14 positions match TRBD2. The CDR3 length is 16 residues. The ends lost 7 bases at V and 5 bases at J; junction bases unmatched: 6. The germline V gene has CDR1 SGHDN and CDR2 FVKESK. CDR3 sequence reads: CASTPTSGRDTGELFF. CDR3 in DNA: TGTGCCAGCACCCCGACTAGCGGGAGGGATACCGGGGAGCTGTTTTTT.

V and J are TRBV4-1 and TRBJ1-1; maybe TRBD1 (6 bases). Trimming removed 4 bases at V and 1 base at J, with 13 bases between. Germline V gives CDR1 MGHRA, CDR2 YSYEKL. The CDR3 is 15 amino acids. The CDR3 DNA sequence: TGCGCCAGCAGCCCGAGCGGACAGCCGAACACTGAAGCTTTCTTT. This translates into CASSPSGQPNTEAFF.

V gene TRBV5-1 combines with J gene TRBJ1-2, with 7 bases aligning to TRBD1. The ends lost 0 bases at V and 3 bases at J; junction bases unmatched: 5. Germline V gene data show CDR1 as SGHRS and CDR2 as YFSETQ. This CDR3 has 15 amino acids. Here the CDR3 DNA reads TGCGCCAGCAGCTTGGAGGGGGCCGGGGACTATGGCTACACCTTC. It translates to CASSLEGAGDYGYTF.

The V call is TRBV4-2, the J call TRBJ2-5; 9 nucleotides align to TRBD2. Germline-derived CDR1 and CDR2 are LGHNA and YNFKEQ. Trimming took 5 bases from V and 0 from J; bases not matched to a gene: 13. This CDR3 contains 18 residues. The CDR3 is CASSEGASGGIHQETQYF. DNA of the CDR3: TGTGCCAGCAGCGAAGGGGCCAGCGGGGGGATCCACCAAGAGACCCAGTACTTC.

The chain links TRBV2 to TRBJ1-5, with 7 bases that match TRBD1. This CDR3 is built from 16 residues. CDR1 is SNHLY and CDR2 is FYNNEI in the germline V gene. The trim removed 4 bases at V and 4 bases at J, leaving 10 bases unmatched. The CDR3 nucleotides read TGTGCCAGCAGTGCCCCCGGGACAGTAGGAAATCAGCCCCAGCATTTT. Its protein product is CASSAPGTVGNQPQHF.

Here the CDR3 reads CASVGQGSQGYTF. CDR3 sequence (DNA): TGTGCCAGCGTTGGACAGGGATCTCAGGGCTACACCTTC. This rearrangement joins TRBV27 to TRBJ1-2; TRBD1 aligns across 8 bases. The germline gives CDR1 MNHEY, CDR2 SMNVEV (reference sequence). V was pared by 8 bases and J by 8 bases, with 10 bases of the junction left unmatched. The CDR3 loop spans 13 amino acids.

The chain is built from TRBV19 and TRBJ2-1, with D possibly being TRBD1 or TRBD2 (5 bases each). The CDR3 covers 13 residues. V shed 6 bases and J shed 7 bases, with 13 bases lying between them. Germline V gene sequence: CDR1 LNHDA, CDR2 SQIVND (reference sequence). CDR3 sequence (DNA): TGTGCCAGTAGCCCGGGACCACTAAATGAGCAGTTCTTC. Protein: CASSPGPLNEQFF. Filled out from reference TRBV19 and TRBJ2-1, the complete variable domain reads DGGITQSPKYLFRKEGQNVTLSCEQNLNHDAMYWYRQDPGQGLRLIYYSQIVNDFQKGDIAEGYSVSREKKESFPLTVTSAQKNPTAFYLCASSPGPLNEQFFGPGTRLTVL.

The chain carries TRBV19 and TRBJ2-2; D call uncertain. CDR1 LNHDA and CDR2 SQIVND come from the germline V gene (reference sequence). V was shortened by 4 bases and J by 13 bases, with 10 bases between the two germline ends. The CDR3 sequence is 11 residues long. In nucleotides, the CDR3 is TGTGCCAGTAGTACCTCGGGTGGGCTGTTTTTT. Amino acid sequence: CASSTSGGLFF. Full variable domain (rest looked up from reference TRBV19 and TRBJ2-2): DGGITQSPKYLFRKEGQNVTLSCEQNLNHDAMYWYRQDPGQGLRLIYYSQIVNDFQKGDIAEGYSVSREKKESFPLTVTSAQKNPTAFYLCASSTSGGLFFGEGSRLTVL.

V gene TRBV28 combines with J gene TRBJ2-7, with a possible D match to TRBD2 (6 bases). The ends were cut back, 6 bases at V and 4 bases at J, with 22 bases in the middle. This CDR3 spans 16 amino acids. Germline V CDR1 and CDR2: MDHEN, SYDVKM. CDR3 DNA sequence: TGTGCCAGCAGCTTAGAAATACGGGGGTTGTATTACGAGCAGTACTTC. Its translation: CASSLEIRGLYYEQYF.

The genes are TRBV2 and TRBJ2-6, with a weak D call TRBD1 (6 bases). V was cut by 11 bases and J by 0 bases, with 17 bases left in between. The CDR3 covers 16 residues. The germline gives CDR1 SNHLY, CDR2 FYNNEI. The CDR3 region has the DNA TGTGCCGCTTCAGGGGAGCCCAACTCTGGGGCCAACGTCCTGACTTTC. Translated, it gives CAASGEPNSGANVLTF.

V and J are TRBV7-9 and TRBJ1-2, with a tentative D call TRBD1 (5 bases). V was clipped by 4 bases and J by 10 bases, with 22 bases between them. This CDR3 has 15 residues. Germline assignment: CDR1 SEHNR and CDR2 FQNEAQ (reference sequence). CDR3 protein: CASSSPTGLYKVYTF. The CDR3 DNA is TGTGCCAGCAGCTCGCCAACGGGGCTTTATAAGGTCTACACCTTC.

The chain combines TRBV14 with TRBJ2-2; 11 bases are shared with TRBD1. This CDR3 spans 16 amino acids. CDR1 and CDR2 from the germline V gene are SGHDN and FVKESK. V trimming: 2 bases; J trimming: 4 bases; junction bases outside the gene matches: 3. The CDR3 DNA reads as TGTGCCAGCAGCCAATGGACAGGGGGCGTCACCGGGGAGCTGTTTTTT. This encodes CASSQWTGGVTGELFF.

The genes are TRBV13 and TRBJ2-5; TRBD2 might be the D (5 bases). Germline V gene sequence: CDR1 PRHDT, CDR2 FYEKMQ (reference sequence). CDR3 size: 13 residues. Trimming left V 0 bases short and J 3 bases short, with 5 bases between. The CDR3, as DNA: TGTGCCAGCAGCTTAGGGACTAAAGAGACCCAGTACTTC. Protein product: CASSLGTKETQYF. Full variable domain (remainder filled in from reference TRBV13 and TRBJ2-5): AAGVIQSPRHLIKEKRETATLKCYPIPRHDTVYWYQQGPGQDPQFLISFYEKMQSDKGSIPDRFSAQQFSDYHSELNMSSLELGDSALYFCASSLGTKETQYFGPGTRLLVL.

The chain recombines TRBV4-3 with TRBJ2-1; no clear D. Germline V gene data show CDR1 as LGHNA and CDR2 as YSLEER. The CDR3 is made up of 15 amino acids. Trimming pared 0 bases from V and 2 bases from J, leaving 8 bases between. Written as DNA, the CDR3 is TGCGCCAGCAGCCAAGAGAAGGGTACCTACAATGAGCAGTTCTTC. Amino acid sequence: CASSQEKGTYNEQFF.

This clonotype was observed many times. CDR3 residues: CASSPDGFNEQFF. DNA of the CDR3: TGTGCCAGCAGCCCCGATGGGTTCAATGAGCAGTTCTTC. The rearrangement uses TRBV7-6 and TRBJ2-1; D uncertain. Germline V gene sequence: CDR1 SGHVS, CDR2 FNYEAQ. The CDR3 has 13 amino acids. The germline V and J ends were trimmed by 5 bases and 6 bases, with 11 bases remaining between them. Filled out from reference TRBV7-6 and TRBJ2-1, the complete variable domain reads GAGVSQSPRYKVTKRGQDVALRCDPISGHVSLYWYRQALGQGPEFLTYFNYEAQQDKSGLPNDRFSAERPEGSISTLTIQRTEQRDSAMYRCASSPDGFNEQFFGPGTRLTVL.

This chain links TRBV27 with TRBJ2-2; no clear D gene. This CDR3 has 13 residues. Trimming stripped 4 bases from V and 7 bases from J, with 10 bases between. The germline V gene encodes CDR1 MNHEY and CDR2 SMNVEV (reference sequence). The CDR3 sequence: CASSWTYYGELFF. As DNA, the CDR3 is TGTGCCAGCAGTTGGACCTATTACGGGGAGCTGTTTTTT.

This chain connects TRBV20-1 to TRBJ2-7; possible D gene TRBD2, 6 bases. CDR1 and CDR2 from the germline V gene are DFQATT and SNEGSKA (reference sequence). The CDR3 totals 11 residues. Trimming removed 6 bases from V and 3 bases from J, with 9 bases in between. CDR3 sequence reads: CSAPRGYEQYF. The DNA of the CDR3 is TGCAGTGCCCCGCGGGGCTACGAGCAGTACTTC.

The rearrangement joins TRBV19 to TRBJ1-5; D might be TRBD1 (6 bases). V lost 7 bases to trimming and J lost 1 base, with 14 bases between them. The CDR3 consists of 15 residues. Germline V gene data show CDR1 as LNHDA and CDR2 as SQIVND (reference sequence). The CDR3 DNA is TGTGCCAGTAAATGGGGGGCAGGGAGCAATCAGCCCCAGCATTTT. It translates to CASKWGAGSNQPQHF.

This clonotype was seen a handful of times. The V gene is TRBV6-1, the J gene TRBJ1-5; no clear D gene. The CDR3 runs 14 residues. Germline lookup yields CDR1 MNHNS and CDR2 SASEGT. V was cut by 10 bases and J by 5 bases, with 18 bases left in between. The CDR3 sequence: CATSPEAVYQPQHF. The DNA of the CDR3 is TGTGCCACCTCACCTGAAGCAGTCTATCAGCCCCAGCATTTT.

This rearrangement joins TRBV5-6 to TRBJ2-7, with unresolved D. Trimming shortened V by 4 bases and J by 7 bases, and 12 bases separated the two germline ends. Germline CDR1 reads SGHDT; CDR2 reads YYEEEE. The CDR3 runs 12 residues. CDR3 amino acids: CASSAELGEQYF. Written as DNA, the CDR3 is TGTGCCAGCAGCGCCGAATTAGGAGAGCAGTACTTC.

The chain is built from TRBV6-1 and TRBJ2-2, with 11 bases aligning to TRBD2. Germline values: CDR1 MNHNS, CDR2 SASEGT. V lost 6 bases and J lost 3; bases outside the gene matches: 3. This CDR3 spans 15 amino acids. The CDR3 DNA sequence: TGTGCCAGCAGCGTACTAGCGGGGGACACCGGGGAGCTGTTTTTT. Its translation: CASSVLAGDTGELFF.

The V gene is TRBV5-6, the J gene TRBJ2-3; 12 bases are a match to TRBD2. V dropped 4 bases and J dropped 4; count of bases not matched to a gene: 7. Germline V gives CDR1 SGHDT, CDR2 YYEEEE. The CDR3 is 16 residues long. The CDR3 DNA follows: TGTGCCAGCAGCGGACCTCTAGCGGGGGGGCCAGATACGCAGTATTTT. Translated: CASSGPLAGGPDTQYF. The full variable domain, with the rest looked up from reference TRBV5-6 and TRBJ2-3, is DAGVTQSPTHLIKTRGQQVTLRCSPKSGHDTVSWYQQALGQGPQFIFQYYEEEERQRGNFPDRFSGHQFPNYSSELNVNALLLGDSALYLCASSGPLAGGPDTQYFGPGTRLTVL.

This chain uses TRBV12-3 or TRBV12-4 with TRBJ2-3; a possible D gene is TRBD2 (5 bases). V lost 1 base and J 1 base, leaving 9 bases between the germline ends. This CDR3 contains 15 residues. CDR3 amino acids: CASSLEVSGTDTQYF. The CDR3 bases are TGTGCCAGCAGTTTAGAGGTTAGCGGCACAGATACGCAGTATTTT.

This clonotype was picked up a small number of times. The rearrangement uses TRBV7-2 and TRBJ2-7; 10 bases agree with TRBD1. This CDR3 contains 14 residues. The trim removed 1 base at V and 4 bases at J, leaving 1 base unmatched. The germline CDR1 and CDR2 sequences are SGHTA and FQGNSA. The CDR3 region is CASSLGQGAYEQYF. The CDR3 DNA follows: TGTGCCAGCAGCTTAGGACAGGGGGCGTACGAGCAGTACTTC.

CDR3 nucleotide sequence: TGTGCCACCAGCAGAGAGACTAGCGAACAGTTCTTC. This sequence encodes CATSRETSEQFF. The chain links TRBV15 to TRBJ2-1; 8 bases are a match to TRBD2. The V gene end was trimmed by 0 bases and the J gene end by 13 bases; junction bases not matched to a gene: 2. The CDR3 runs to 12 residues. Per the germline V gene, CDR1 is LNHNV and CDR2 is YYDKDF (reference sequence). Variable domain in full (rest from reference TRBV15 and TRBJ2-1): DAMVIQNPRYQVTQFGKPVTLSCSQTLNHNVMYWYQQKSSQAPKLLFHYYDKDFNNEADTPDNFQSRRPNTSFCFLDIRSPGLGDTAMYLCATSRETSEQFFGPGTRLTVL.

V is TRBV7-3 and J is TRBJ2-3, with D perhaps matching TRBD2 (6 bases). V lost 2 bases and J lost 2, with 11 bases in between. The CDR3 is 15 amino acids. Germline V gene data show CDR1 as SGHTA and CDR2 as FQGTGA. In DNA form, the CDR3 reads TGTGCCAGCAGCTTATTGGGCGGGACCACAGATACGCAGTATTTT. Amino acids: CASSLLGGTTDTQYF. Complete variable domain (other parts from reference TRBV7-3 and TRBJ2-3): GAGVSQTPSNKVTEKGKYVELRCDPISGHTALYWYRQSLGQGPEFLIYFQGTGAADDSGLPNDRFFAVRPEGSVSTLKIQRTERGDSAVYLCASSLLGGTTDTQYFGPGTRLTVL.